This T cell receptor (beta chain) emerged from a study of shared clonotypes between healthy human individuals. A deep-level run was used for the assay. Researchers sequenced unsorted PBMC DNA using ten immunoSEQ deep assay plates. This table comes from immunoSEQ multiplex PCR, and its TCRdb copy is limited to in-frame clones, with some not included. The sample has about 490,000 clones, approximately 80% seen once. In the case of this clone: The antigen is not known.

Study donors comprised healthy, HIV-negative adults devoid of recent acute infection or vaccination. Broader study findings: Sequencing depth was expected to affect clonotype sharing among donors.

The TCR was taken from a woman aged 35 to 49 in good health. Some clones in this sample may be carry-over from other donors' samples. The sequenced sample consisted of PBMCs.

In DNA, the CDR3 is TGTGCCAGCAGCCTGATGGGGGCGGCTTACTATGGCTACACCTTC. It encodes CASSLMGAAYYGYTF. The gene calls are TRBV7-2 and TRBJ1-2; D is possibly TRBD1 (6 bases). Trimming removed 5 bases at V and 3 bases at J, with 16 bases between. Per germline, CDR1 SGHTA and CDR2 FQGNSA. The CDR3 runs 15 residues.